The rows below give T cell receptor beta chains drawn from one sample of a study of cytomegalovirus exposure and HLA in healthy donors. Repertoires were generated with immunoSEQ multiplex PCR, while TCRdb's copy carries only in-frame clones and drops some. This repertoire includes tens of thousands of clones. Material for sequencing was PBMCs. These receptors were collected from a man in his fifties in good health and CMV-seronegative. Both conserved end residues are part of each CDR3. A D gene is named only where the DNA matches it firmly.

J gene | D gene | V gene | CDR3 protein | CDR3 DNA
TRBJ2-7 | TRBD2 | TRBV7-9 | CASSSPTAGGRGEQYF | TGTGCCAGCAGCTCACCCACAGCGGGGGGGCGCGGAGAGCAGTACTTC
TRBJ1-6 | NA | TRBV7-2 | CASSLDAEYNSPLHF | TGTGCCAGCAGCTTAGATGCAGAATATAATTCACCCCTCCACTTT
TRBJ1-1 | NA | TRBV7-6 | CASSSPGEQNTEAFF | TGTGCCAGCAGCTCCCCGGGGGAGCAAAACACTGAAGCTTTCTTT
TRBJ1-2 | NA | TRBV18 | CASSPSQGKNYGYTF | TGTGCCAGCTCACCATCCCAGGGGAAAAACTATGGCTACACCTTC
TRBJ2-7 | TRBD1 | TRBV19 | CASSTRQGGNYEQYF | TGTGCCAGTAGTACCCGACAGGGTGGCAATTACGAGCAGTACTTC
TRBJ2-1 | TRBD2 | TRBV6-5 | CASNTGTSGYNEQFF | TGTGCCAGCAATACCGGGACTAGCGGATACAATGAGCAGTTCTTC
TRBJ2-1 | NA | TRBV5-6 | CASSAAGGLNSYNEQFF | TGTGCCAGCAGCGCGGCAGGGGGACTTAACTCCTACAATGAGCAGTTCTTC
TRBJ1-2 | TRBD1 | TRBV7-2 | CASSPQTGGYGYTF | TGTGCCAGCAGCCCCCAGACAGGGGGCTATGGCTACACCTTC
TRBJ1-2 | NA | TRBV28 | CATPVRGGYGYTF | TGTGCCACCCCAGTGAGGGGGGGCTATGGCTACACCTTC
TRBJ2-7 | TRBD2 | TRBV7-9 | CASIDGGYEEQYF | TGTGCCAGCATAGACGGGGGGTATGAAGAGCAGTACTTC
TRBJ2-5 | TRBD2 | TRBV13 | CASSLGTLAGEETQYF | TGTGCCAGCAGCTTAGGAACACTAGCGGGGGAAGAGACCCAGTACTTC
TRBJ2-7 | TRBD1 | TRBV15 | CATSREGQGAGEQYF | TGTGCCACCAGCAGAGAGGGACAGGGGGCAGGCGAGCAGTACTTC
TRBJ2-7 | NA | TRBV7-9 | CASSSGQQKPYEQYF | TGTGCCAGCAGCTCCGGACAACAAAAACCCTACGAGCAGTACTTC
TRBJ1-2 | TRBD1 | TRBV19 | CASSLSGTGVNYGYTF | TGTGCCAGTAGCTTATCCGGGACAGGGGTAAACTATGGCTACACCTTC
TRBJ2-7 | TRBD2 | TRBV27 | CASSAYSSGGAYEQYF | TGTGCCAGCAGTGCTTATTCTAGCGGGGGGGCCTACGAGCAGTACTTC
TRBJ2-5 | NA | TRBV18 | CASSPRGRLQETQYF | TGTGCCAGCTCACCACGGGGGCGGCTCCAAGAGACCCAGTACTTC
TRBJ2-1 | TRBD1 | TRBV7-9 | CASSLSTDRAEQFF | TGTGCCAGCAGCCTATCGACCGACAGGGCAGAGCAGTTCTTC
TRBJ2-3 | NA | TRBV29-1 | CSVEIPGPDTQYF | TGCAGCGTTGAAATTCCAGGGCCAGATACGCAGTATTTT
TRBJ2-7 | NA | TRBV6-6 | CASSPGPSYEQYF | TGTGCCAGCTCTCCAGGGCCCTCCTACGAGCAGTACTTC
TRBJ1-1 | NA | TRBV6-6 | CASSYGRDTEAFF | TGTGCCAGCAGCTACGGGAGGGACACTGAAGCTTTCTTT
TRBJ2-5 | TRBD2 | TRBV6-1 | CASSEGWGLAGETQYF | TGTGCCAGCAGTGAAGGATGGGGACTAGCGGGGGAGACCCAGTACTTC
TRBJ2-7 | NA | TRBV4-1 | CASSQEGNPYEQYF | TGCGCCAGCAGCCAAGAGGGCAATCCCTACGAGCAGTACTTC
TRBJ2-5 | TRBD2 | TRBV5-1 | CASSLAGGALGETQYF | TGCGCCAGCAGCTTGGCCGGGGGGGCCCTAGGAGAGACCCAGTACTTC
TRBJ2-5 | TRBD2 | TRBV5-1 | CASSLFGGKETQYF | TGCGCCAGCAGCTTGTTCGGGGGGAAAGAGACCCAGTACTTC
TRBJ2-7 | TRBD1 | TRBV7-9 | CASSFEGQGFYEQYF | TGTGCCAGCAGCTTTGAGGGACAGGGTTTCTACGAGCAGTACTTC
TRBJ1-1 | NA | TRBV28 | CASREGYRRTEAFF | TGTGCCAGCAGGGAGGGCTATAGAAGAACTGAAGCTTTCTTT
TRBJ2-7 | TRBD1 | TRBV28 | CANRQGSSYEQYF | TGTGCCAACCGACAGGGCAGCTCCTACGAGCAGTACTTC
TRBJ1-1 | TRBD1 | TRBV6-5 | CASSYYTGGSTEAFF | TGTGCCAGCAGTTACTATACAGGGGGAAGCACTGAAGCTTTCTTT
TRBJ2-5 | TRBD2 | TRBV7-2 | CASSLWSSGGPEGETQYF | TGTGCCAGCAGCTTGTGGTCTAGCGGGGGCCCAGAGGGGGAGACCCAGTACTTC
TRBJ1-1 | NA | TRBV15 | CATSRDYPGTEAFF | TGTGCCACCAGCAGAGATTACCCGGGGACTGAAGCTTTCTTT
TRBJ2-5 | NA | TRBV6-1 | CASSEAGMVQGQETQYF | TGTGCCAGCAGTGAAGCGGGTATGGTGCAGGGTCAAGAGACCCAGTACTTC
TRBJ1-5 | NA | TRBV18 | CASSPAGAGNQPQHF | TGTGCCAGCTCACCAGCGGGGGCAGGCAATCAGCCCCAGCATTTT
TRBJ2-4 | TRBD2 | TRBV4-2 | CASSQEVRTSGANIQYF | TGTGCCAGCAGCCAAGAAGTGAGGACTAGCGGGGCAAACATTCAGTACTTC
TRBJ2-3 | TRBD2 | TRBV6-4 | CASSDGLAGGTDTQYF | TGTGCCAGCAGTGACGGATTAGCGGGGGGAACAGATACGCAGTATTTT
TRBJ2-7 | TRBD2 | TRBV5-1 | CASSSGGTYEQYF | TGCGCCAGCTCTAGCGGGGGGACCTACGAGCAGTACTTC
TRBJ1-2 | TRBD1 | TRBV18 | CASSLTGNYGYTF | TGTGCCAGCTCACTGACAGGGAACTATGGCTACACCTTC
TRBJ1-1 | NA | TRBV6-4 | CASTEGRGKAFF | TGTGCCAGCACCGAAGGCAGGGGCAAGGCTTTCTTT
TRBJ2-7 | TRBD1 | TRBV5-1 | CASSLDREGVGYEQYF | TGCGCCAGCAGCTTAGACAGGGAAGGGGTCGGATACGAGCAGTACTTC
TRBJ1-1 | NA | TRBV18 | CASSEGLNTEAFF | TGTGCCAGCTCGGAGGGACTGAACACTGAAGCTTTCTTT
TRBJ2-7 | NA | TRBV4-1 | CASSPQIADPAEQYF | TGCGCCAGCAGCCCGCAAATAGCGGACCCGGCCGAGCAGTACTTC
TRBJ2-2 | TRBD2 | TRBV7-7 | CASSFTSGVTGELFF | TGTGCTAGCAGCTTTACTAGCGGGGTCACCGGGGAGCTGTTTTTT
TRBJ1-5 | TRBD1 | TRBV19 | CASSSRSRTGKGSNQPQHF | TGTGCCAGTAGTTCCCGGTCGAGGACAGGGAAAGGGAGCAATCAGCCCCAGCATTTT
TRBJ2-7 | TRBD1 | TRBV10-3 | CATGTRSGTVNYEQYF | TGTGCCACCGGAACACGCTCCGGGACAGTCAACTACGAGCAGTACTTC
TRBJ2-5 | TRBD2 | TRBV18 | CASSPLAGGPETQYF | TGTGCCAGCTCACCACTAGCGGGGGGGCCAGAGACCCAGTACTTC
TRBJ1-2 | TRBD1 | TRBV7-9 | CASILNPTEGAGGYTF | TGTGCCAGCATACTAAATCCGACAGAGGGGGCCGGTGGCTACACCTTC
TRBJ2-7 | TRBD1 | TRBV28 | CASSSEQGATPYEQYF | TGTGCCAGCAGTTCGGAACAGGGGGCTACGCCCTACGAGCAGTACTTC
TRBJ1-4 | TRBD1 | TRBV30 | CAWSRGQGNEKLFF | TGTGCCTGGAGTCGGGGACAGGGAAACGAAAAACTGTTTTTT